Below, one TCR beta chain is given with its context. This record belongs to a study of shared clonotypes between healthy human individuals. Looked up from germline, CDR1 is SGHDN and CDR2 is FVKESK. The ends were cut back, 0 bases at V and 9 bases at J, with 9 bases in the middle. The CDR3 runs to 13 residues. Method: immunoSEQ multiplex PCR; TCRdb's copy keeps in-frame clones and lacks some. The sample gives about 380,000 clones, about 97% of which show up once; 0.32% is in the top ten. The sequence was obtained from a man younger than 45 in good health. Material: memory CD8+ T cells sorted from blood. Subset noted: CD45RO+ cells pooled with CCR7-negative TemRA cells. This chain connects TRBV14 to TRBJ2-4; D is unresolved. CDR3 loop: CASSQDDRSIQYF. The CDR3 DNA sequence: TGTGCCAGCAGCCAAGATGATAGGAGCATTCAGTACTTC. Full variable domain (missing parts from reference TRBV14 and TRBJ2-4): EAGVTQFPSHSVIEKGQTVTLRCDPISGHDNLYWYRRVMGKEIKFLLHFVKESKQDESGMPNNRFLAERTGGTYSTLKVQPAELEDSGVYFCASSQDDRSIQYFGAGTRLSVL.